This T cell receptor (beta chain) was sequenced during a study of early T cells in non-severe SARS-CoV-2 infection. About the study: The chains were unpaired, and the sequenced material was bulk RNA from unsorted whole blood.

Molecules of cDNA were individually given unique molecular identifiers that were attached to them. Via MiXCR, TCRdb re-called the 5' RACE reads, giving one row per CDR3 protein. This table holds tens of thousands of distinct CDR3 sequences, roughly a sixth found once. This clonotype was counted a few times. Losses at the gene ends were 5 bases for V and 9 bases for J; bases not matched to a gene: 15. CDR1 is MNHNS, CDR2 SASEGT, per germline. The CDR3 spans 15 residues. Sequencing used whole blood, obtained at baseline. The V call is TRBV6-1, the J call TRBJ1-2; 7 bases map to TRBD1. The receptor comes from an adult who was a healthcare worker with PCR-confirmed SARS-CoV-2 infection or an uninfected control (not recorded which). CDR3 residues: CASSNPAGQAGRYTF. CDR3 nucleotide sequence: TGTGCCAGCAGTAACCCTGCCGGACAGGCGGGCCGCTACACCTTC.